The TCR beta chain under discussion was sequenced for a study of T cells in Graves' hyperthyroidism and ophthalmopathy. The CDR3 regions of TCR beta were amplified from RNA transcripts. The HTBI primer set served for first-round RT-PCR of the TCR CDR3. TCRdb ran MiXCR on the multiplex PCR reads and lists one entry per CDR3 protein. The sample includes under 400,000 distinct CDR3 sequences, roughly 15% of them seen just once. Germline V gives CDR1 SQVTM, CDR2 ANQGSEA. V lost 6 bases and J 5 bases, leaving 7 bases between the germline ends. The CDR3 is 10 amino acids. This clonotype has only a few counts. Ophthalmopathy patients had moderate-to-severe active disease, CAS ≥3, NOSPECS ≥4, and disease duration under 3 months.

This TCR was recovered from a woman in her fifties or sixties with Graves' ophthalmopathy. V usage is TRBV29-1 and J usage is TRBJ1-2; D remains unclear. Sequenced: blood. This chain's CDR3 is CSVYSYGYTF. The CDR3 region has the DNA TGCAGCGTCTATAGTTATGGCTACACCTTC. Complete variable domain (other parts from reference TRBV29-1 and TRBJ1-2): SAVISQKPSRDICQRGTSLTIQCQVDSQVTMMFWYRQQPGQSLTLIATANQGSEATYESGFVIDKFPISRPNLTFSTLTVSNMSPEDSSIYLCSVYSYGYTFGSGTRLTVV.